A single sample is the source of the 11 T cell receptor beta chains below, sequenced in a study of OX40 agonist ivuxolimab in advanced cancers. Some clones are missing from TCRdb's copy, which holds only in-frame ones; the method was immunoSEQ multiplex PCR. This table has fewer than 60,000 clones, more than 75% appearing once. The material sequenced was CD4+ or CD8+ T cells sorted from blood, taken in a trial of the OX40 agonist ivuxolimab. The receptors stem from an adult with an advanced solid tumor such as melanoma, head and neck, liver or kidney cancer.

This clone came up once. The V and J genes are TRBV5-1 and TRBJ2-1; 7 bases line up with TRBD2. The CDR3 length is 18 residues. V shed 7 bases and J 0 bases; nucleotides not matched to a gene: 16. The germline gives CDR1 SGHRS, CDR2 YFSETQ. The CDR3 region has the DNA TGCGCCAGCTTTTCCCCTAGCGGCTGGGGAGACTCCTACAATGAGCAGTTCTTC. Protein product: CASFSPSGWGDSYNEQFF.

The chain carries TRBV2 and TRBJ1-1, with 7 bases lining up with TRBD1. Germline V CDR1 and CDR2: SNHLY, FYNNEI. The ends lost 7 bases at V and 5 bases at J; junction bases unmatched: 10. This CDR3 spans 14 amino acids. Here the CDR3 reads CASTRQGGQTEAFF. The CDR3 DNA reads TGTGCCAGCACTCGACAGGGAGGACAGACTGAAGCTTTCTTT.

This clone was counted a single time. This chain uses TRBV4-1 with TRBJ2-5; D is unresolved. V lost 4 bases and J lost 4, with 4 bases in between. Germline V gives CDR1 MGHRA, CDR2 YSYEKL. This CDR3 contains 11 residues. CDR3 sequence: CASSRLETQYF. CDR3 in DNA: TGCGCCAGCAGCCGACTAGAGACCCAGTACTTC.

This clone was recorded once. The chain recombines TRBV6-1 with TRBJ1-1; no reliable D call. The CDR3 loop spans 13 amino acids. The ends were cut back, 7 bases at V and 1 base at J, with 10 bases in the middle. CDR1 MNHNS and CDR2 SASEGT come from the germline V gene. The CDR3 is CASKTQPNTEAFF. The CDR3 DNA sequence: TGTGCCAGCAAGACTCAACCGAACACTGAAGCTTTCTTT.

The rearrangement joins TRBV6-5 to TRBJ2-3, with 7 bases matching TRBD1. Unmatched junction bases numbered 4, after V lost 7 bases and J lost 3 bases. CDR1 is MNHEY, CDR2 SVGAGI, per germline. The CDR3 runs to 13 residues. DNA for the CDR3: TGTGCCAGCACCCTACAGGGGACAGATACGCAGTATTTT. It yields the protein CASTLQGTDTQYF.

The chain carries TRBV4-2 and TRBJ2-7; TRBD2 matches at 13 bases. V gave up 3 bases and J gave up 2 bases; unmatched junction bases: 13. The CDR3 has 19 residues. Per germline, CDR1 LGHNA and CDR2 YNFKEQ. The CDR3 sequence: CASSHATSGRPRRPYEQYF. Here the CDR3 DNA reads TGTGCCAGCAGCCATGCGACTAGCGGGAGGCCTCGTCGCCCCTACGAGCAGTACTTC.

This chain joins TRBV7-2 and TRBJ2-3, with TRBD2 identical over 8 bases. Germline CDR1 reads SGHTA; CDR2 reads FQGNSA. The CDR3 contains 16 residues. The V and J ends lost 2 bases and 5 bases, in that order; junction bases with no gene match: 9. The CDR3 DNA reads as TGTGCCAGCAGCTTATTGGGCGGGGGGAATGGAGATACGCAGTATTTT. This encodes CASSLLGGGNGDTQYF.

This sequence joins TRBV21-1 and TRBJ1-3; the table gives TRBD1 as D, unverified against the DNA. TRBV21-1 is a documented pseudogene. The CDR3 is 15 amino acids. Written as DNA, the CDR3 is TGTGCCAGCAGCATAAGACAGGGCTCTGGAAACACCATATATTTT. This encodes CASSIRQGSGNTIYF.

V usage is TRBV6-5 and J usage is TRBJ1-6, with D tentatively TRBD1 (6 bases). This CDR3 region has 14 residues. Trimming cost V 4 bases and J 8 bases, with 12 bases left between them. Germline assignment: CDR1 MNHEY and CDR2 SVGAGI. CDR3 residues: CASSLGGLDSPLHF. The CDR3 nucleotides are TGTGCCAGCAGTTTAGGGGGACTGGATTCACCCCTCCACTTT.

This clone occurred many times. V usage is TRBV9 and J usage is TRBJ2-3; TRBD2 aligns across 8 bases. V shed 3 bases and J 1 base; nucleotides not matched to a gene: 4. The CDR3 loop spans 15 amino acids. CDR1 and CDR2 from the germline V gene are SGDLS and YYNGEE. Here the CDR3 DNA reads TGTGCCAGCAGCGGTACAGCGGGAGGCACAGATACGCAGTATTTT. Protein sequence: CASSGTAGGTDTQYF.

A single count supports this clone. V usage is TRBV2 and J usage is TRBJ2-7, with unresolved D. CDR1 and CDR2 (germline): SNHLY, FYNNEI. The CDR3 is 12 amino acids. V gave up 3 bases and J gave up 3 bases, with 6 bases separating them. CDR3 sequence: CASSEGDYEQYF. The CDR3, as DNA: TGTGCCAGCAGTGAGGGTGACTACGAGCAGTACTTC.